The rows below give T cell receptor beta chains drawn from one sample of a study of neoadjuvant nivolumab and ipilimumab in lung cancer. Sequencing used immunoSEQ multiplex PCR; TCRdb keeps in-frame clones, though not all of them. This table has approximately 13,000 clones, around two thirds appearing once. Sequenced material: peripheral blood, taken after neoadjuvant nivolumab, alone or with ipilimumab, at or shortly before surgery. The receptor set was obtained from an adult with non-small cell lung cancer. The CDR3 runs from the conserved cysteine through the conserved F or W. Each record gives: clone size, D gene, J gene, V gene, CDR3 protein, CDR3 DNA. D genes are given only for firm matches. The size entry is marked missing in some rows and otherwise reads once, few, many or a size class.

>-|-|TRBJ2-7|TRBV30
CAWRGSPYEQYF
TGTGCCTGGCGGGGATCTCCATACGAGCAGTACTTC
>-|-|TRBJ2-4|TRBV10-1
CASSESTVTWQYF
TGCGCCAGCAGTGAGTCGACCGTTACTTGGCAGTACTTC
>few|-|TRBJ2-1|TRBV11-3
CASSLASSSEQFF
TGTGCCAGCAGCTTAGCTAGCTCCTCTGAGCAGTTCTTC
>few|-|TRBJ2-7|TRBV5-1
CASSAGNEQYF
TGCGCCAGCAGCGCTGGGAACGAGCAGTACTTC
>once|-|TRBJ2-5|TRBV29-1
CSVGQLQETQYF
TGCAGCGTTGGACAGTTGCAAGAGACCCAGTACTTC
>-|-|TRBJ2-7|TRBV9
CASSVAGGLSSYEQYF
TGTGCCAGCAGCGTAGCTGGGGGCCTGAGCTCCTACGAGCAGTACTTC
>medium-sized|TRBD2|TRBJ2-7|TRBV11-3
CASSLGGLAVYEQYF
TGTGCCAGCAGCTTAGGAGGACTAGCGGTCTACGAGCAGTACTTC
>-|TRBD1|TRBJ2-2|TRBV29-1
CSVPRQGTVNTGELFF
TGCAGCGTTCCCCGTCAGGGGACAGTGAACACCGGGGAGCTGTTTTTT
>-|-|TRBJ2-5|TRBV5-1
CASSLGGGANQETQYF
TGCGCCAGCAGTTTGGGAGGTGGGGCCAACCAAGAGACCCAGTACTTC
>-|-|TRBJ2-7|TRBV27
CASSLGRNTYEQYF
TGTGCCAGCAGTTTGGGGCGGAATACCTACGAGCAGTACTTC
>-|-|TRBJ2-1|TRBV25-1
CASSARLGGDNEQFF
TGTGCCAGCAGTGCCCGCCTGGGCGGGGACAATGAGCAGTTCTTC
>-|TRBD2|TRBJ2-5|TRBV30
CAWRPSGREETQYF
TGTGCCTGGCGCCCTAGCGGGAGGGAGGAGACCCAGTACTTC
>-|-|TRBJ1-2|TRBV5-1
CASSLDPSNGYTF
TGCGCCAGCAGCTTGGATCCCAGTAATGGCTACACCTTC
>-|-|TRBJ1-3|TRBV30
CAALRLLSGNTIYF
TGTGCCGCCCTCCGGCTGCTCTCTGGAAACACCATATATTTT
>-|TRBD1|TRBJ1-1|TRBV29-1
CSVFGTANTEAFF
TGCAGCGTTTTCGGGACAGCGAACACTGAAGCTTTCTTT
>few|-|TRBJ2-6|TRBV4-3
CASSQQMLIANVLTF
TGCGCCAGCAGCCAACAAATGCTTATAGCCAACGTCCTGACTTTC
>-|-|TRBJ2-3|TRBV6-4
CASSPEGSTDTQYF
TGTGCCAGCAGCCCAGAGGGGAGCACAGATACGCAGTATTTT